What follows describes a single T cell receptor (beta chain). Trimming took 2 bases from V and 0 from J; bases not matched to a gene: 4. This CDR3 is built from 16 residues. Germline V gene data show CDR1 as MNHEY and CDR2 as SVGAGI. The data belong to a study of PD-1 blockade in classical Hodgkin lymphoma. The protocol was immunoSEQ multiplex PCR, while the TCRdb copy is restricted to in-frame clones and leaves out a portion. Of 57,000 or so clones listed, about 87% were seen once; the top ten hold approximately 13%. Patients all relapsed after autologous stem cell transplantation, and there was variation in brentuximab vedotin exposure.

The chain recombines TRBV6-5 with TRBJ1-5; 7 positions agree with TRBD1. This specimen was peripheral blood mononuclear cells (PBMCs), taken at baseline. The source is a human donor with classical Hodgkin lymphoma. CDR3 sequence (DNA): TGTGCCAGCAGTTACGAGGGGGCCTATAGCAATCAGCCCCAGCATTTT. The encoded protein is CASSYEGAYSNQPQHF.